Each of the 10 T cell receptor beta chains below was sequenced from the same sample in a study of blood T cells in healthy people across ages. Through a sample-barcoded 5' primer and a J-beta primer mix, a second PCR was run for roughly 6 to 11 cycles. TCRdb ran MiXCR on the 5' RACE reads and lists one entry per CDR3 protein. The sample carries about 1.4 million distinct CDR3 sequences, approximately 59% recorded once. The sample comprised blood. All receptors derive from a man aged 18 to 35 in good health.

This clonotype was recorded once. Here the CDR3 reads CASSEQAGTERAKNIQYF. CDR3 in DNA: TGCGCCAGCAGTGAGCAGGCGGGTACAGAGCGAGCCAAAAACATTCAGTACTTC. The V call is TRBV10-1, the J call TRBJ2-4, with a possible D match to TRBD2 (5 bases). The germline V and J ends were trimmed by 2 bases and 0 bases, with 17 bases remaining between them. Germline assignment: CDR1 WNHNN and CDR2 SYGVQD (reference sequence). The CDR3 totals 18 residues.

As DNA, the CDR3 is TGTGCCAGCAGCCAACCCGGGACTAGGGAAAATACGCAGTATTTT. Protein sequence: CASSQPGTRENTQYF. V and J are TRBV12-3 or TRBV12-4 and TRBJ2-3; 8 bases are shared with TRBD2. Trimming cost V 6 bases and J 7 bases; bases outside gene matches: 12. This CDR3 is 15 amino acids long.

V usage is TRBV5-1 and J usage is TRBJ2-1; 11 nucleotides agree with TRBD1. The DNA end is a closer match to TRBJ2-7, so the J assignment may be wrong. The V gene's germline CDR1 is SGHRS and CDR2 YFSETQ. CDR3 length equals 13 residues. CDR3 amino acids: CASSPGTGGGQYF. The DNA of the CDR3 is TGCGCCAGCAGCCCCGGGACAGGGGGGGGGCAGTACTTC.

The chain links TRBV29-1 to TRBJ2-5; possibly TRBD2 for D (6 bases). V was pared by 7 bases and J by 11 bases, with 14 bases between. The germline CDR1 and CDR2 sequences are SQVTM and ANQGSEA. CDR3 length: 10 amino acids. CDR3 bases: TGCAGCGCCATAGCGGAGGAGCAGTACTTC. It is translated as CSAIAEEQYF.

J is TRBJ2-3 and V is TRBV20-1; D perhaps matches TRBD2 (6 bases). The germline V gene encodes CDR1 DFQATT and CDR2 SNEGSKA (reference sequence). V was shortened by 6 bases and J by 0 bases, with 13 bases between the two germline ends. The CDR3 has 14 residues. The CDR3 loop reads CSARRGLSTDTQYF. CDR3 coding DNA: TGCAGTGCCAGGCGGGGCCTCAGCACAGATACGCAGTATTTT.

This clonotype turned up a few times. The chain is built from TRBV4-3 and TRBJ2-3, with TRBD2 matching 9 bases. Germline CDR1 reads LGHNA; CDR2 reads YSLEER. With 5 bases clipped from V and 4 bases from J, the junction kept 13 bases outside the gene matches. The CDR3 contains 17 residues. CDR3 sequence (DNA): TGCGCCAGCAGCACGGGACTAGCTTTTCCTGAGGCAGATACGCAGTATTTT. As protein: CASSTGLAFPEADTQYF.

This rearrangement joins TRBV20-1 to TRBJ2-1, with TRBD2 matching over 8 bases. The CDR3 runs 14 residues. The V gene end was trimmed by 5 bases and the J gene end by 4 bases; junction bases not matched to a gene: 7. CDR1 and CDR2 (germline): DFQATT, SNEGSKA (reference sequence). CDR3 bases: TGCAGTGCTCCCAGCGGGGGATGGTACAATGAGCAGTTCTTC. It yields the protein CSAPSGGWYNEQFF.

The V gene is TRBV5-1, the J gene TRBJ2-3, with TRBD2 identical over 7 bases. The ends lost 6 bases at V and 1 base at J; junction bases unmatched: 11. This CDR3 comprises 16 residues. Germline CDR1 and CDR2: SGHRS and YFSETQ. Here the CDR3 reads CASKGGGLVGTDTQYF. The CDR3 DNA follows: TGCGCCAGCAAAGGAGGCGGACTAGTTGGCACAGATACGCAGTATTTT.

V usage is TRBV4-1 and J usage is TRBJ2-7, with D tentatively TRBD1 (5 bases). V lost 4 bases to trimming and J lost 2 bases, with 15 bases between them. This CDR3 has 15 amino acids. Germline loops: CDR1 MGHRA, CDR2 YSYEKL. This CDR3 is CASSLVSTDTYEQYF. The CDR3 DNA reads as TGCGCCAGCAGCCTCGTTTCGACAGATACCTACGAGCAGTACTTC.

In its sample, this clonotype was seen many times. This chain uses TRBV15 with TRBJ2-7; D gene unclear. The germline gives CDR1 LNHNV, CDR2 YYDKDF (reference sequence). V dropped 0 bases and J dropped 3 bases, with 9 bases sitting between them. This CDR3 comprises 14 residues. The CDR3 loop is CATSRDRGSYEQYF. CDR3 sequence (DNA): TGTGCCACCAGCAGAGATCGCGGCAGCTACGAGCAGTACTTC.